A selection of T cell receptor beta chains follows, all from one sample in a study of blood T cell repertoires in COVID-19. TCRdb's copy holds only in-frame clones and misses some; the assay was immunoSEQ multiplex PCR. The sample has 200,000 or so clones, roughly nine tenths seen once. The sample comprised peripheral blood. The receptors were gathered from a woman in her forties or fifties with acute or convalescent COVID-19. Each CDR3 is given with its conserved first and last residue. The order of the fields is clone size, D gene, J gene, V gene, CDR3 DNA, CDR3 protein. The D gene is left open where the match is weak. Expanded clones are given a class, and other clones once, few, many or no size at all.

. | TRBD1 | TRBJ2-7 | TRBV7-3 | TGTGCCAGCAGCGACTCCCCCTCCAGGGGGCTCTACGAGCAGTACTTC | CASSDSPSRGLYEQYF
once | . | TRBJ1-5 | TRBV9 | TGTGCCAGCAGCGTAGACAGTTATAGCAATCAGCCCCAGCATTTT | CASSVDSYSNQPQHF
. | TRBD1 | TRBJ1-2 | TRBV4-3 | TGCGCCAGCAGCCAAGCAGGGACAGGGATTTTATTTGGCTACACCTTC | CASSQAGTGILFGYTF
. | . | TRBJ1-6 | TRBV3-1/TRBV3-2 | TGTGCCAGCTCGATCTATTCTTCACCCCTCCACTTT | CASSIYSSPLHF
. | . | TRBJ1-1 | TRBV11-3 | TGTGCCAGCAGCTTCTCAGGGAACACTGAAGCTTTCTTT | CASSFSGNTEAFF
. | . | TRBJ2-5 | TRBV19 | TGTGCCAGTAGCAATAATGGGGCGATGCGAGAGACCCAGTACTTC | CASSNNGAMRETQYF
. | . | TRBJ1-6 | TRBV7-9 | TGTGCCAGCAGCTTACCCCCCAACTCACCTACGTATAATTCACCCCTCCACTTT | CASSLPPNSPTYNSPLHF
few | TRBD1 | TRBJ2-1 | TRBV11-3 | TGTGCCAGCAGCACGGACAGGGGCCCCTACAATGAGCAGTTCTTC | CASSTDRGPYNEQFF
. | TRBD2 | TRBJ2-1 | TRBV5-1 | TGCGCCAGCAGTTTAGCGGGGGTCTCCTACAATGAGCAGTTCTTC | CASSLAGVSYNEQFF
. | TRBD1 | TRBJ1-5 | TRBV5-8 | TGTGCCAGCAGCAACGATCCCGGGACAGAAAGGAATCAGCCCCAGCATTTT | CASSNDPGTERNQPQHF
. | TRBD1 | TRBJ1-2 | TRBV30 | TGTGCCTGGAGTTGGAGACAGGGGGTACTTGGCTACACCTTC | CAWSWRQGVLGYTF
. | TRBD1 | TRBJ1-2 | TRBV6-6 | TGTGCCAGCAGTCCCCCAAGGGACAGGGGGTATGGCTACACCTTC | CASSPPRDRGYGYTF
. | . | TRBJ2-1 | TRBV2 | TGTGCCAGCGGCGGGGAGATTGATGAGCAGTTCTTC | CASGGEIDEQFF
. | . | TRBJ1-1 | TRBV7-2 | TGTGCCAGCAGCTTACTGGCAGGCATGAACACTGAAGCTTTCTTT | CASSLLAGMNTEAFF
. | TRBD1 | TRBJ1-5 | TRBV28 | TGTGCCGGCAGTCCCCCACAGGGGAATTATCCGCCCCAGCATTTT | CAGSPPQGNYPPQHF
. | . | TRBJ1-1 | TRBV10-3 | TGTGCCATCAGTGAGGGGGGCTTTGGGGCTGAAGCTTTCTTT | CAISEGGFGAEAFF
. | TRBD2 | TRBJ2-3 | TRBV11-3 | TGTGCCAGCAGCTTGGGACTAGCGGGAGTTGATACGCAGTATTTT | CASSLGLAGVDTQYF
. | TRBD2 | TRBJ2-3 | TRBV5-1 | TGCGCCAGCAGCTGGGCCGCTTCGAGCGGGAGTCCCACAGATACGCAGTATTTT | CASSWAASSGSPTDTQYF
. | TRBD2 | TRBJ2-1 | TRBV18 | TGTGCCAGCTCACCCTTCGGGACTAGCGGGAGTTCAGATGAGCAGTTCTTC | CASSPFGTSGSSDEQFF
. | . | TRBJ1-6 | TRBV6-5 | TGTGCCAGCAGTTACTCGGGGGGGCCCCTCCACTTT | CASSYSGGPLHF
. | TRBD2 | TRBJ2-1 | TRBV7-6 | TGTGCCAGCAGCTCTGGACTAGCGGGAGGCAATGAGCAGTTCTTC | CASSSGLAGGNEQFF
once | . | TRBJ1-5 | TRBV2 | TGTGCCAGCAGTGAAGACGGCAAGGGGATTCAGCCCCAGCATTTT | CASSEDGKGIQPQHF
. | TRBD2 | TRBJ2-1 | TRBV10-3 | TGTGCCATCAGTGAGCGACTAGCGGGAGCAACCTACAATGAGCAGTTCTTC | CAISERLAGATYNEQFF
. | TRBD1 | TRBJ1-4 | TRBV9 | TGTGCCAGCAGCCCGAGGGGGACAGCTCTTAATGAAAAACTGTTTTTT | CASSPRGTALNEKLFF
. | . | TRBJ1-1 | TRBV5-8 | TGTGCCAGCAGCCAAAGAATCGGAGCTTTCTTT | CASSQRIGAFF
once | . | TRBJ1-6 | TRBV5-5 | TGTGCCAGCAGCTTTTCCCTAGGGGAATCACCCCTCCACTTT | CASSFSLGESPLHF
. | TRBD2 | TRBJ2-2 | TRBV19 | TGTGCCAGTACTGGGCGCGGGGGGGCTACCGGGGAGCTGTTTTTT | CASTGRGGATGELFF
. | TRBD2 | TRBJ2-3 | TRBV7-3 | TGTGCCAGCAGCCTTAGCGGGGGGCCCTTTGATACGCAGTATTTT | CASSLSGGPFDTQYF
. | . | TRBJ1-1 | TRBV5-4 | TGTGCCAGCAGCTTGTATGGAGTGAACACTGAAGCTTTCTTT | CASSLYGVNTEAFF
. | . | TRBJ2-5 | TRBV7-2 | TGTGCCAGCAGCCAAGAGGAGACCCAGTACTTC | CASSQEETQYF
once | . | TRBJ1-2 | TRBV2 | TGTGCCAGCAGTGAGGGACAAAACTATGGCTACACCTTC | CASSEGQNYGYTF
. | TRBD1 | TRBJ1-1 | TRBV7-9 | TGTGCCAGCAGCCGCAACAGGGGTAACACTGAAGCTTTCTTT | CASSRNRGNTEAFF
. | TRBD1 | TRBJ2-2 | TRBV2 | TGTGCCAGCAGTCTTCAGGGGGCGCAAAACGGGGAGCTGTTTTTT | CASSLQGAQNGELFF
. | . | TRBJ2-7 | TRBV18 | TGTGCCAGCTCGCTACCGACTGGGTACGAGCAGTACTTC | CASSLPTGYEQYF
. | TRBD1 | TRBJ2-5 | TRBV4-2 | TGTGCCAGCAGCTTCTACTCCACCGGGACAGGGGGAGAGACCCAGTACTTC | CASSFYSTGTGGETQYF
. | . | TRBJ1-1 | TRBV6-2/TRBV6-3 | TGTGCCAGCAGTTACTCGAACAGGGCGCGGACTGAAGCTTTCTTT | CASSYSNRARTEAFF
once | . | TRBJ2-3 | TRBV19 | TGTGCCAGTAGTCCCGATCCCAGAGATACGCAGTATTTT | CASSPDPRDTQYF
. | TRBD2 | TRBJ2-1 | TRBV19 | TGTGCCAGTAGTACTAGCGGGACTGAGCAGTTCTTC | CASSTSGTEQFF
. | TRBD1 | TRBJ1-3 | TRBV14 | TGTGCCAGCAGCTTGACAGGGCCTGGAAACACCATATATTTT | CASSLTGPGNTIYF